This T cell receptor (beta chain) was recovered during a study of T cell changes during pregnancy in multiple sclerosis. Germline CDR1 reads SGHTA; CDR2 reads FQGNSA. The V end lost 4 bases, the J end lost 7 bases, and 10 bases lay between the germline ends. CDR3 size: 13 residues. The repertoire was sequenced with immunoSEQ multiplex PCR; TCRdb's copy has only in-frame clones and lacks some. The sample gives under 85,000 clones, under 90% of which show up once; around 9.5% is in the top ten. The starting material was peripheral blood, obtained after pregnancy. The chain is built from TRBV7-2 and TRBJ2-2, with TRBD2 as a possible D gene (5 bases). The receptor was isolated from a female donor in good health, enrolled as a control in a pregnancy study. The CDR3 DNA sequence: TGTGCCAGCAGCTGGCGGGCGGTCGGGGAGCTGTTTTTT. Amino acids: CASSWRAVGELFF.